This is a list of T cell receptor beta chains from one sample in a study of blood T cell repertoires in COVID-19. The data were produced by immunoSEQ multiplex PCR, yet TCRdb's version contains in-frame clones alone and is incomplete. The data show 250,000 to 300,000 clones, 81% seen once. The sequenced sample was peripheral blood. The receptor set was obtained from a woman aged 60-70 years with active or convalescent COVID-19. The conserved cysteine and the conserved F or W are not part of the CDR3 here.

TRBV11-2	TRBJ2-3	ASSLDRGHGDTQY
TRBV7-2	TRBJ2-1	ASSLAVADNEQF
TRBV27	TRBJ1-2	ASSLTGGPYGYT
TRBV15	TRBJ1-1	ATSTQGASLNTEAF
TRBV19	TRBJ1-1	ASGWTGWGSDTEAF
TRBV5-4	TRBJ1-1	ASSLGGDSRAEAF
TRBV18	TRBJ1-3	ASSPYPTASGNTIY
TRBV14	TRBJ1-5	ASSRQDRHSNQPQH
TRBV10-3	TRBJ2-7	AISLLAGGSYEQY
TRBV18	TRBJ2-3	ASSLPSTDTQY
TRBV6-5	TRBJ1-2	ASSYGARYGYT
TRBV5-6	TRBJ1-6	ASSLAGPYNSPLH
TRBV9	TRBJ1-2	ASTPGQSARGYT
TRBV25-1	TRBJ1-1	GLTGKGGGTEAF
TRBV5-1	TRBJ2-7	ASSSTGGLSSYEQY
TRBV7-2	TRBJ1-2	ASSSHRGNYGYT